The clone carrying this T cell receptor beta chain was picked up many times. With a duration under 2 months, the hyperthyroidism was newly diagnosed in patients aged 18 to 65. Lactation, pregnancy, other autoimmune disease or uncontrolled infection excluded patients. TCR beta CDR3 sequences were amplified from RNA transcripts. First-round RT-PCR targeting the TCR CDR3 was performed with the HTBI primer set. TCRdb called the multiplex PCR reads again in MiXCR, with one record for every CDR3 protein. This table has around 620,000 distinct CDR3 sequences, about 17% appearing once. This sample is drawn from a study of T cells in Graves' hyperthyroidism and ophthalmopathy. Germline V CDR1 and CDR2: SNHLY, FYNNEI. CDR3 length: 16 residues. V shed 0 bases, J shed 5 bases, and the junction held 3 bases outside the gene matches.

J is TRBJ2-3 and V is TRBV2; TRBD2 agrees at 12 bases. Input material: blood. This clonotype was obtained from a woman aged 25 to 39 with Graves' hyperthyroidism. Here the CDR3 DNA reads TGTGCCAGCAGTGAAGCGGAACTAGCGGGAGGAGATACGCAGTATTTT. This gives the protein CASSEAELAGGDTQYF. The entire variable domain, with the rest obtained from reference TRBV2 and TRBJ2-3, is as follows: EPEVTQTPSHQVTQMGQEVILRCVPISNHLYFYWYRQILGQKVEFLVSFYNNEISEKSEIFDDQFSVERPDGSNFTLKIRSTKLEDSAMYFCASSEAELAGGDTQYFGPGTRLTVL.